These 18 T cell receptor beta chains were all obtained from the same sample, sequenced in a study of early T cells in non-severe SARS-CoV-2 infection. TCRdb processed the 5' RACE reads anew with MiXCR; each CDR3 protein has one entry. The sample carries around 83,000 distinct CDR3 sequences, about 10% recorded once. The source was whole blood, collected at baseline. These receptors came from an adult who was a healthcare worker with PCR-confirmed SARS-CoV-2 infection or an uninfected control (not recorded which).

This clonotype showed up many times. This sequence joins TRBV11-3 and TRBJ2-7; D possibly uses TRBD1 or TRBD2 (6 bases each). Germline assignment: CDR1 SGHNT and CDR2 YENEEA. This CDR3 contains 15 residues. Between the trimmed V and J ends, which lost 5 bases and 2 bases, there was a span of 16 bases. Written as DNA, the CDR3 is TGTGCCAGCAGCCCGGCGGGACACATGCCCTACGAGCAGTACTTC. Protein: CASSPAGHMPYEQYF.

This clonotype occurred many times. V gene TRBV30 combines with J gene TRBJ1-6; tentatively, D is TRBD1 (6 bases). The CDR3 totals 16 residues. V was pared by 1 base and J by 2 bases, with 12 bases between. Germline V CDR1 and CDR2: GTSNPN, SVGIG (reference sequence). The CDR3 reads CAWSDIRDTYNSPLHF. The DNA of the CDR3 is TGTGCCTGGAGTGATATCCGGGACACCTATAATTCACCCCTCCACTTT.

The genes are TRBV12-3 or TRBV12-4 and TRBJ2-3; 9 bases match TRBD1. The CDR3 runs 17 residues. Trimming removed 6 bases from V and 4 bases from J; junction bases left unmatched: 14. CDR3: CASRPKMGTGRADTQYF. The CDR3 DNA follows: TGTGCCAGCAGGCCAAAAATGGGGACAGGGCGGGCAGATACGCAGTATTTT.

This clonotype occurred a few times. The chain couples TRBV6-6 to TRBJ2-7; D gene uncertain. The CDR3 sequence is 11 residues long. Trimming took 6 bases from V and 5 from J, leaving 8 bases between them. The germline V gene has CDR1 MNHNY and CDR2 SVGAGI (reference sequence). CDR3 DNA sequence: TGTGCCAGCAGGTGGAACGACGAGCAGTACTTC. Amino acids: CASRWNDEQYF.

In its sample, this clonotype was seen a few times. This CDR3 reads CASSVGQGSPGYEQYF. CDR3 nucleotide sequence: TGTGCCAGCAGCGTAGGGCAAGGTAGCCCCGGGTACGAGCAGTACTTC. The gene calls are TRBV9 and TRBJ2-7, with unresolved D. CDR1 SGDLS and CDR2 YYNGEE come from the germline V gene. The CDR3 loop spans 16 amino acids. V was cut by 0 bases and J by 4 bases, with 17 bases left in between. The full variable domain, its missing parts supplied by reference TRBV9 and TRBJ2-7, is DSGVTQTPKHLITATGQRVTLRCSPRSGDLSVYWYQQSLDQGLQFLIQYYNGEERAKGNILERFSAQQFPDLHSELNLSSLELGDSALYFCASSVGQGSPGYEQYFGPGTRLTVT.

This clonotype occurred a few times. V and J are TRBV27 and TRBJ2-7; D gene ambiguous. The CDR3 runs 15 residues. Germline values: CDR1 MNHEY, CDR2 SMNVEV (reference sequence). V lost 0 bases to trimming and J lost 7 bases, with 16 bases between them. The CDR3 region is CASSLSQYGVSEQYF. The CDR3 DNA is TGTGCCAGCAGTTTATCCCAGTATGGAGTCTCGGAGCAGTACTTC.

Only a few counts were recorded for this clonotype. The V and J genes are TRBV7-2 and TRBJ2-2; no clear D. V dropped 5 bases and J dropped 7 bases, with 8 bases sitting between them. There are 12 residues in the CDR3. Germline CDR1 reads SGHTA; CDR2 reads FQGNSA. Here the CDR3 DNA reads TGTGCCAGCAGCCGGCCGGGCGGGGAGCTGTTTTTT. The encoded protein is CASSRPGGELFF.

The chain links TRBV5-6 to TRBJ1-3; D possibly corresponds to TRBD1 (6 bases). The V gene's germline CDR1 is SGHDT and CDR2 YYEEEE. The CDR3 loop spans 13 amino acids. V lost 5 bases, J lost 8 bases, and 14 bases lay in between. CDR3 loop: CASSPQGSDTIYF. CDR3 nucleotides: TGTGCCAGCAGTCCACAGGGATCGGACACCATATATTTT.

In its sample, this clonotype was seen a few times. The chain recombines TRBV11-2 with TRBJ2-7; the match to TRBD1 covers 12 bases. The V gene end was trimmed by 2 bases and the J gene end by 5 bases; junction bases not matched to a gene: 4. The germline CDR1 and CDR2 sequences are SGHAT and FQNNGV. The CDR3 extends over 15 amino acids. CDR3 region: CASSLKGTGGNEQYF. The CDR3, as DNA: TGTGCCAGCAGCTTAAAAGGGACAGGGGGCAACGAGCAGTACTTC.

This chain uses TRBV30 with TRBJ2-7, with 7 bases lining up with TRBD1. Germline loops: CDR1 GTSNPN, CDR2 SVGIG (reference sequence). The CDR3 spans 15 residues. The J segment lost 4 bases and the V segment lost 0 bases, leaving 9 bases of the junction unmatched. Here the CDR3 reads CAWSVEDRLFYEQYF. The CDR3 DNA sequence: TGTGCCTGGAGTGTAGAGGACAGGCTTTTTTACGAGCAGTACTTC.

This clonotype showed up many times. The chain joins TRBV28 to TRBJ2-2; D perhaps matches TRBD1 (6 bases). The CDR3 extends over 12 amino acids. V dropped 11 bases and J dropped 4 bases, with 11 bases sitting between them. Germline CDR1 and CDR2: MDHEN and SYDVKM. CDR3 loop: CALQGITGELFF. Here the CDR3 DNA reads TGTGCCTTACAGGGTATCACCGGGGAGCTGTTTTTT.

J is TRBJ2-6 and V is TRBV12-3 or TRBV12-4; 13 nucleotides align to TRBD2. J gave up 2 bases and V 6 bases, and 13 bases lay outside the gene matches. The CDR3 has 20 amino acids. The CDR3 coding sequence is TGTGCCAGCAGACACTATTTACTAGCGGGAGGGCCAGCTGGGGCCAACGTCCTGACTTTC. This translates into CASRHYLLAGGPAGANVLTF.

At least ten counts were recorded for this clonotype. V gene TRBV11-2 combines with J gene TRBJ2-3, with no clear D. The CDR3 spans 14 residues. Germline V gene data show CDR1 as SGHAT and CDR2 as FQNNGV. Trimming removed 0 bases at V and 3 bases at J, with 7 bases between. CDR3 DNA sequence: TGTGCCAGCAGCTTAGATCGTTGGACAGATACGCAGTATTTT. Its protein is CASSLDRWTDTQYF. Full variable domain (missing parts from reference TRBV11-2 and TRBJ2-3): EAGVAQSPRYKIIEKRQSVAFWCNPISGHATLYWYQQILGQGPKLLIQFQNNGVVDDSQLPKDRFSAERLKGVDSTLKIQPAKLEDSAVYLCASSLDRWTDTQYFGPGTRLTVL.

This clonotype turned up a few times. V is TRBV20-1 and J is TRBJ2-3, with D possibly being TRBD2 (5 bases). The germline V gene encodes CDR1 DFQATT and CDR2 SNEGSKA (reference sequence). Trimming cost V 2 bases and J 3 bases, with 12 bases left between them. The CDR3 runs to 14 residues. The CDR3 loop reads CSARLPGGTDTQYF. In DNA, the CDR3 is TGCAGTGCTAGATTACCAGGAGGTACAGATACGCAGTATTTT.

The chain joins TRBV6-4 to TRBJ2-3, with D maybe TRBD2 (6 bases). The CDR3 extends over 14 amino acids. The germline V gene has CDR1 MRHNA and CDR2 SNTAGT. Trimming removed 3 bases from V and 5 bases from J, with 12 bases in between. The CDR3 protein is CASSDGGPGDTQYF. Here the CDR3 DNA reads TGTGCCAGCAGTGATGGAGGGCCCGGAGATACGCAGTATTTT.

The chain combines TRBV5-1 with TRBJ2-1; TRBD2 matches 7 bases. J lost 5 bases, V lost 5 bases, and 4 bases had no gene match. Germline-derived CDR1 and CDR2 are SGHRS and YFSETQ. The CDR3 loop spans 13 amino acids. DNA of the CDR3: TGCGCCAGCAGTCTTGGGACTAACAATGAGCAGTTCTTC. Translation: CASSLGTNNEQFF.

This clonotype was seen only a few times. J is TRBJ1-2 and V is TRBV18, with D perhaps TRBD1 (5 bases). Trimming removed 3 bases from V and 4 bases from J, with 15 bases in between. Germline V gives CDR1 KGHSH, CDR2 LQKENI. This CDR3 contains 15 residues. CDR3 sequence reads: CASSPTTDRSYGYTF. DNA of the CDR3: TGTGCCAGCTCACCCACTACCGACAGAAGCTATGGCTACACCTTC.

This clonotype was found a few times. This chain links TRBV7-2 with TRBJ2-5, with 11 bases that match TRBD2. V lost 5 bases and J lost 6; bases outside the gene matches: 17. In germline, CDR1 is SGHTA, CDR2 FQGNSA. The CDR3 length is 18 residues. CDR3 protein: CASSPIRGGSSGRKTQYF. CDR3 DNA sequence: TGTGCCAGCAGCCCCATTAGGGGGGGATCTAGCGGGAGGAAGACCCAGTACTTC.